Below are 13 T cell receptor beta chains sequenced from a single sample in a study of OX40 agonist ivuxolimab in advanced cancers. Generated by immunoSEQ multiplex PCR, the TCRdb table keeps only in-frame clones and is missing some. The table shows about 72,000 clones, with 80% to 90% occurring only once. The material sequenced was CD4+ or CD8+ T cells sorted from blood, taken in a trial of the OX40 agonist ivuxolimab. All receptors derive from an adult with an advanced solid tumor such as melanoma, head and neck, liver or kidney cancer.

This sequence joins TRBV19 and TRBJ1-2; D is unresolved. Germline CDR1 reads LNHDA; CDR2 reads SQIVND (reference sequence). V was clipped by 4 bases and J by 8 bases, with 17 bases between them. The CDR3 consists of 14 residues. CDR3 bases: TGTGCCAGTAGTACCTCCATGGATGGAGGAGGCTACACCTTC. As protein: CASSTSMDGGGYTF.

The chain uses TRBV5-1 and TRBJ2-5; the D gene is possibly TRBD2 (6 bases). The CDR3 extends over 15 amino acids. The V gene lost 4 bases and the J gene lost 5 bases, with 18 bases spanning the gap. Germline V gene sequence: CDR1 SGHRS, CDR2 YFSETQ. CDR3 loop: CASSPPDYPLETQYF. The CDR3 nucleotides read TGCGCCAGCAGCCCCCCGGACTATCCGCTGGAGACCCAGTACTTC.

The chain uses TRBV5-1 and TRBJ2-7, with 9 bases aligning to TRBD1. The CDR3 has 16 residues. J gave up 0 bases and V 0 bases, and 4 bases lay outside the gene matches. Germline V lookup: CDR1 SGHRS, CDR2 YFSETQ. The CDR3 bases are TGCGCCAGCAGCTTGGTGGGACAGGGCATCTCCTACGAGCAGTACTTC. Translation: CASSLVGQGISYEQYF.

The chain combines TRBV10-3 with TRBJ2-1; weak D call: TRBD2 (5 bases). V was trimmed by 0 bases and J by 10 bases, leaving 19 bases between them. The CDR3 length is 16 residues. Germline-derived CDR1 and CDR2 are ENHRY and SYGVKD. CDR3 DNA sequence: TGTGCCATCAGTGAGTCGGAGGCGATCAAAGAAGAGGAGCAGTTCTTC. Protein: CAISESEAIKEEEQFF.

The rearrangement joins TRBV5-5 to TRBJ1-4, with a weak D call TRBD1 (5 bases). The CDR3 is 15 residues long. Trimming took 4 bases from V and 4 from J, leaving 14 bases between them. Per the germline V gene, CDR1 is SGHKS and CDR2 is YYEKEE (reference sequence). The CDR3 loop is CASSPQGGINEKLFF. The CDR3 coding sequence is TGTGCCAGCAGCCCGCAGGGAGGCATTAATGAAAAACTGTTTTTT.

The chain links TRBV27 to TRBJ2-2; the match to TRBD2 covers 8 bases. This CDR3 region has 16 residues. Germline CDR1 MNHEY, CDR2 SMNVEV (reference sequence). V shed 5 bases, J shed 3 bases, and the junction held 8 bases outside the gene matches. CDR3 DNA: TGTGCCAGCAGTCCCACGAGCGGGGGCTACACCGGGGAGCTGTTTTTT. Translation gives CASSPTSGGYTGELFF.

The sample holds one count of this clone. Here the CDR3 reads CASSVGLAGAKNIQYF. In DNA form, the CDR3 reads TGTGCCAGCAGTGTAGGACTAGCGGGAGCCAAAAACATTCAGTACTTC. The J gene is TRBJ2-4, the V gene TRBV2, with TRBD2 identical over 11 bases. Germline V gene data show CDR1 as SNHLY and CDR2 as FYNNEI. The CDR3 is 16 amino acids. With V trimmed by 4 bases and J by 0 bases, 2 bases remained unmatched.

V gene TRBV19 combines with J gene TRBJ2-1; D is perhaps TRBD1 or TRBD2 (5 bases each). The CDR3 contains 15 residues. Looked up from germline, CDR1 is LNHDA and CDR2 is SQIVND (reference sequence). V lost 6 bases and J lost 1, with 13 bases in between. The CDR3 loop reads CASSPGTESYNEQFF. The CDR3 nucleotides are TGTGCCAGTAGCCCCGGGACGGAGTCCTACAATGAGCAGTTCTTC.

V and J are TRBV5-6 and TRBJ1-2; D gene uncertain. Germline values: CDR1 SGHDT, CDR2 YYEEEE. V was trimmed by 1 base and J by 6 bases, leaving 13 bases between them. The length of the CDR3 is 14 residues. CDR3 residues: CASSLWTVSDGYTF. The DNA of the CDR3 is TGTGCCAGCAGCTTGTGGACGGTTAGTGATGGCTACACCTTC.

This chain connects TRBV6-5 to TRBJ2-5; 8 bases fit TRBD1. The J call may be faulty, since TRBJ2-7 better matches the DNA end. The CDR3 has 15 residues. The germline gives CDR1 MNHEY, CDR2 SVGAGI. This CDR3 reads CASSRAAGGPYEQYF. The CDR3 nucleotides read TGTGCCAGCAGCCGGGCGGCAGGGGGCCCCTACGAGCAGTACTTC.

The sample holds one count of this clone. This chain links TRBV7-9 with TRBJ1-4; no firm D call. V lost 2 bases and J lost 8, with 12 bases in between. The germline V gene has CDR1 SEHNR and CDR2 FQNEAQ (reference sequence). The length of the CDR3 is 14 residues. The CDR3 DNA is TGTGCCAGCAGCTTATCGCAGTTGGGGGAAAAACTGTTTTTT. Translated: CASSLSQLGEKLFF.

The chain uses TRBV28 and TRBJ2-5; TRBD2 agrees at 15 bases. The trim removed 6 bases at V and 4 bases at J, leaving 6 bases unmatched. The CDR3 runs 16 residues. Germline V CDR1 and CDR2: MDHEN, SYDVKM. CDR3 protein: CASSRRTSGRGETQYF. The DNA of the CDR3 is TGTGCCAGCAGCCGGAGGACTAGCGGGAGGGGAGAGACCCAGTACTTC.

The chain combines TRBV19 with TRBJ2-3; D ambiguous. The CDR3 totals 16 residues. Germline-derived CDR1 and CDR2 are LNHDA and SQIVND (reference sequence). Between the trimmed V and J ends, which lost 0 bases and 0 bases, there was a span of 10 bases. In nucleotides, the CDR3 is TGTGCCAGTAGTATAGATCCGGCCTCTAGCACAGATACGCAGTATTTT. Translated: CASSIDPASSTDTQYF. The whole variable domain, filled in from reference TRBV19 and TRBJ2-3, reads DGGITQSPKYLFRKEGQNVTLSCEQNLNHDAMYWYRQDPGQGLRLIYYSQIVNDFQKGDIAEGYSVSREKKESFPLTVTSAQKNPTAFYLCASSIDPASSTDTQYFGPGTRLTVL.